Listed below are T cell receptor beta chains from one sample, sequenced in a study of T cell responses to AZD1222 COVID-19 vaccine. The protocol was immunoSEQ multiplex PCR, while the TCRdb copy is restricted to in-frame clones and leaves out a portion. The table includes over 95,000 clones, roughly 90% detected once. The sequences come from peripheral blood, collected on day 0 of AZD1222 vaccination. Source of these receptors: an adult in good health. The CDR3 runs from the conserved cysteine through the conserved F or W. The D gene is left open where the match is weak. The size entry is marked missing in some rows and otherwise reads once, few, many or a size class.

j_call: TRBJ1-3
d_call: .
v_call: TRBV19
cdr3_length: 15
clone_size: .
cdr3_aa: CASNPDGSSGNTIYF
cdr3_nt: TGTGCCAGTAACCCGGACGGAAGCTCTGGAAACACCATATATTTT

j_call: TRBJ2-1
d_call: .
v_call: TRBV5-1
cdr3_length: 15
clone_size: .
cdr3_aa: CASSLEGYSYNEQFF
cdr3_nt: TGCGCCAGCAGCTTGGAGGGGTATTCCTACAATGAGCAGTTCTTC

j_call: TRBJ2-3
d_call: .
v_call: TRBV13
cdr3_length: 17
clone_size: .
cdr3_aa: CASSLAGVNSIDDTQYF
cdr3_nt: TGTGCCAGCAGCTTAGCGGGAGTAAATTCAATTGATGATACGCAGTATTTT

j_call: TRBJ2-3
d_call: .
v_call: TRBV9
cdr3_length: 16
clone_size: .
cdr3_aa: CASSVKGREVEDTQYF
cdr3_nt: TGTGCCAGCAGCGTAAAAGGCAGGGAAGTGGAAGATACGCAGTATTTT

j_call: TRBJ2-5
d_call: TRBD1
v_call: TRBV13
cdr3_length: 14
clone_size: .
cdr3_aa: CASSSNRGQETQYF
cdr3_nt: TGTGCCAGCAGCTCTAACAGGGGGCAAGAGACCCAGTACTTC

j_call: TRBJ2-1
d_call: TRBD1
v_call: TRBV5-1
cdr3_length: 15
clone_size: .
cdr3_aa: CASSLRGTGYNEQFF
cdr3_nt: TGCGCCAGCAGCTTGCGTGGGACAGGGTACAATGAGCAGTTCTTC

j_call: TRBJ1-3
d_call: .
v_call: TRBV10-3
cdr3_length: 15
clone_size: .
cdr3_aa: CAISESYRPGNTIYF
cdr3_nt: TGTGCCATCAGTGAGTCGTACAGGCCTGGAAACACCATATATTTT

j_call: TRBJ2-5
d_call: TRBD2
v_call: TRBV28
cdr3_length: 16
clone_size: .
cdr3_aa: CASSSRGLAKQETQYF
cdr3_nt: TGTGCCAGCAGTTCTAGGGGACTAGCGAAACAAGAGACCCAGTACTTC

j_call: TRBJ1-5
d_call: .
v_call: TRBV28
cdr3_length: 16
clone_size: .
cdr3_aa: CASSLVFGGGDQPQHF
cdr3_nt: TGTGCCAGCAGTTTAGTGTTTGGGGGCGGTGATCAGCCCCAGCATTTT

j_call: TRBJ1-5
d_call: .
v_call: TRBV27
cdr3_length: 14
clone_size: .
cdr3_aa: CASSLQGDRSPQHF
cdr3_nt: TGTGCCAGCAGTTTACAGGGAGATCGGTCGCCCCAGCATTTT

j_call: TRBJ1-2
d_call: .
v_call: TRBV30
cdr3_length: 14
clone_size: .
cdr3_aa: CAWSVLVGGNGYTF
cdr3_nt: TGTGCCTGGAGTGTACTTGTAGGGGGGAATGGCTACACCTTC

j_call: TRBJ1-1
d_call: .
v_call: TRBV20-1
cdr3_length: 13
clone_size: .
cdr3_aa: CSASWGLNSEAFF
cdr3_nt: TGCAGTGCTAGTTGGGGTCTTAACTCTGAAGCTTTCTTT

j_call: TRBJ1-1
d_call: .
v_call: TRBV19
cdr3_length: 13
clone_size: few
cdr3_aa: CASSRGMNTEAFF
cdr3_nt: TGTGCCAGTAGTCGTGGGATGAACACTGAAGCTTTCTTT

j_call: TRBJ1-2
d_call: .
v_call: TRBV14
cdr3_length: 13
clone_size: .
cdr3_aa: CASSQARGDGYTF
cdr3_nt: TGTGCCAGCAGCCAAGCCAGGGGAGATGGCTACACCTTC

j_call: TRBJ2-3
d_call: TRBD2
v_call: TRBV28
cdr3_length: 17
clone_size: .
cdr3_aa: CASSGSVLAVGTDTQYF
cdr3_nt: TGTGCCAGCTCCGGTTCGGTACTAGCGGTAGGCACAGATACGCAGTATTTT

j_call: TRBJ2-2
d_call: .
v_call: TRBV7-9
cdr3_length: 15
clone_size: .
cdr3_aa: CASSLVVGFIGELFF
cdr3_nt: TGTGCCAGCAGCTTAGTTGTGGGTTTCATCGGGGAGCTGTTTTTT